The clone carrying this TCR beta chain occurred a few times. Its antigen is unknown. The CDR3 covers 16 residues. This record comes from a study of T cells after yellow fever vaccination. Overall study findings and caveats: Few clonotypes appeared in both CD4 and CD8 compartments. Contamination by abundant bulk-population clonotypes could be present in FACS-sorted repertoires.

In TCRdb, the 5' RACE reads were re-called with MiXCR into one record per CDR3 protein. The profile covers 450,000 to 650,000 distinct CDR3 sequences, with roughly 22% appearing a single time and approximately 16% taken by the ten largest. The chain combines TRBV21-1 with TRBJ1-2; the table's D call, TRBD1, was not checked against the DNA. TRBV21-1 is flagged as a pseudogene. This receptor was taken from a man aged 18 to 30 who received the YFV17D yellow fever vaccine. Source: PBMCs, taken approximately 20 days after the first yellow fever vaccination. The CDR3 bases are TGTGCCAGCAGCAAGGGTCGGACAGGGCCGCACTATGGCTACACCTTC. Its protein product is CASSKGRTGPHYGYTF.